Listed below are T cell receptor beta chains from one sample, sequenced in a study of shared clonotypes between healthy human individuals. Sequencing used immunoSEQ multiplex PCR; TCRdb keeps in-frame clones, though not all of them. The sample yields 1,400,000 or so clones, 98% seen once. The specimen sequenced was naive CD4+ T cells sorted from blood. All receptors come from a man under 40 in good health. Both conserved end residues are part of each CDR3. Each record gives: clone size, V gene, J gene, D gene, CDR3 DNA, CDR3 protein. D genes are given only for firm matches. The size of a clone is reported for some rows only, either as once, few or many, or as a class for expanded clones.

-	TRBV10-3	TRBJ2-2	TRBD2	TGTGCCATCAGTGAGCTCGGGCTAGCGGGACTCACCGGGGAGCTGTTTTTT	CAISELGLAGLTGELFF
-	TRBV7-9	TRBJ2-7	-	TGTGCCAGCAGCTTAGGAGGAAGGTCCTACGAGCAGTACTTC	CASSLGGRSYEQYF
-	TRBV5-5	TRBJ2-1	TRBD1	TGTGCCAGCAGCCCGGGACAGGGGACAAACAATGAGCAGTTCTTC	CASSPGQGTNNEQFF
-	TRBV7-9	TRBJ2-5	TRBD2	TGTGCCAGCAGCGAGCGACTAGCGGGCGGAGAGACCCAGTACTTC	CASSERLAGGETQYF
-	TRBV6-5	TRBJ2-7	TRBD1	TGTGCCAGCAGTATGGGGACAGGCTACGAGCAGTACTTC	CASSMGTGYEQYF
-	TRBV11-3	TRBJ2-2	-	TGTGCCAGCAGCTCGACAGGAAACACCGGGGAGCTGTTTTTT	CASSSTGNTGELFF
-	TRBV7-6	TRBJ2-7	-	TGTGCCAGCAGCCCCGCTCCGGGGCGACGGTACGAGCAGTACTTC	CASSPAPGRRYEQYF
once	TRBV5-6	TRBJ2-1	TRBD1	TGTGCCAGCAGCCTCCGGGACAGGGATGACAATGAGCAGTTCTTC	CASSLRDRDDNEQFF
-	TRBV5-1	TRBJ2-7	-	TGCGCCAGCAGCTCCACCGTATACGAGCAGTACTTC	CASSSTVYEQYF
-	TRBV19	TRBJ2-1	TRBD2	TGTGCCAGTACCAGGGAGGGACTAGCGGAATACAATGAGCAGTTCTTC	CASTREGLAEYNEQFF
-	TRBV4-1	TRBJ2-3	TRBD1	TGCGCCAGCCGAAAAGAGACAGGGCTTCCTACAGATACGCAGTATTTT	CASRKETGLPTDTQYF
-	TRBV27	TRBJ2-5	-	TGTGCCAGCAGCGCCGTTGGGTTTTGGACAGACTCGGTGGAGACCCAGTACTTC	CASSAVGFWTDSVETQYF
-	TRBV29-1	TRBJ2-5	-	TGCAGCGCAGGGGACCACCAAGAGACCCAGTACTTC	CSAGDHQETQYF
-	TRBV27	TRBJ1-1	-	TGTGCCAGCACCCAATCCGGGGCGGGGGGGAGTACTGAAGCTTTCTTT	CASTQSGAGGSTEAFF
-	TRBV11-3	TRBJ2-6	TRBD1	TGTGCCAGCAGCTCTGGGACAGGGTTGCCTGGGGCCAACGTCCTGACTTTC	CASSSGTGLPGANVLTF
-	TRBV27	TRBJ2-7	-	TGTGCCAGCAGTTTAGAGTTTGGCAGAAACTACGAGCAGTACTTC	CASSLEFGRNYEQYF
-	TRBV6-5	TRBJ2-1	TRBD2	TGTGCCAGCAGTTCTTTAGCGGGAGTATACAATGAGCAGTTCTTC	CASSSLAGVYNEQFF
-	TRBV19	TRBJ2-1	TRBD1	TGTGCCAGTAGTTCGACAGGGGGAAACTCCTACAATGAGCAGTTCTTC	CASSSTGGNSYNEQFF
-	TRBV27	TRBJ2-2	-	TGTGCCAGCAGTTTCTTGGGGGCGGCGAACACCGGGGAGCTGTTTTTT	CASSFLGAANTGELFF
-	TRBV12-5	TRBJ2-7	-	TGTGCTAGTGGTTTAGGGGGGACGGTCGACGAGCAGTACTTC	CASGLGGTVDEQYF
-	TRBV27	TRBJ2-1	-	TGTGCCAGCACCCAGCAAGGGAGCCCCTACAATGAGCAGTTCTTC	CASTQQGSPYNEQFF
-	TRBV11-2	TRBJ2-1	-	TGTGCCAGCAGCCCAGCGGCGGGGAATGAGCAGTTCTTC	CASSPAAGNEQFF
-	TRBV29-1	TRBJ2-7	TRBD2	TGCAGCGTACAATCGGGACTACGTTTTGAATACGAGCAGTACTTC	CSVQSGLRFEYEQYF
-	TRBV5-5	TRBJ2-1	-	TGTGCCAGCAGCTTGCTGCTTAGCTCCTACAATGAGCAGTTCTTC	CASSLLLSSYNEQFF
-	TRBV15	TRBJ2-7	TRBD2	TGTGCCACCAGCAGAGTTTGGGCGGGAGGGCGTTACGAGCAGTACTTC	CATSRVWAGGRYEQYF
-	TRBV7-6	TRBJ1-5	-	TGTGCCAGCAGCCCTGGCGTGGGGTCTCGTCAGCCCCAGCATTTT	CASSPGVGSRQPQHF
-	TRBV11-2	TRBJ1-2	-	TGTGCCAGCAGCTTAGGGGTGGGCAGGGAATCTCGTCGATATGGCTACACCTTC	CASSLGVGRESRRYGYTF
-	TRBV19	TRBJ2-3	TRBD1	TGTGCCAGTAGTATCCAGGGACAGGACACAGATACGCAGTATTTT	CASSIQGQDTDTQYF
-	TRBV28	TRBJ1-2	-	TGTGCCAGCAGCTCATCTCGGGCTGTTTTAGGTGTAGGCTACACCTTC	CASSSSRAVLGVGYTF
-	TRBV7-2	TRBJ2-4	TRBD1	TGTGCCAGCAGATCAGGGACAGCGCTAGCCAAAAACATTCAGTACTTC	CASRSGTALAKNIQYF
-	TRBV19	TRBJ1-2	-	TGTGCCAGTAGTAACCCTGGAGAAGCCTATGGCTACACCTTC	CASSNPGEAYGYTF
-	TRBV5-1	TRBJ2-7	-	TGCGCCAGCAGCTTGGACCCGAGTGGTATCTACGAGCAGTACTTC	CASSLDPSGIYEQYF
once	TRBV19	TRBJ1-5	-	TGTGCCAGTCGCCACCATTCTCGCGGGACCTATAGCAATCAGCCCCAGCATTTT	CASRHHSRGTYSNQPQHF
once	TRBV19	TRBJ2-2	TRBD2	TGTGCCAGTAGTAGGACTAGCGGGAGGGGCGGGGAGCTGTTTTTT	CASSRTSGRGGELFF